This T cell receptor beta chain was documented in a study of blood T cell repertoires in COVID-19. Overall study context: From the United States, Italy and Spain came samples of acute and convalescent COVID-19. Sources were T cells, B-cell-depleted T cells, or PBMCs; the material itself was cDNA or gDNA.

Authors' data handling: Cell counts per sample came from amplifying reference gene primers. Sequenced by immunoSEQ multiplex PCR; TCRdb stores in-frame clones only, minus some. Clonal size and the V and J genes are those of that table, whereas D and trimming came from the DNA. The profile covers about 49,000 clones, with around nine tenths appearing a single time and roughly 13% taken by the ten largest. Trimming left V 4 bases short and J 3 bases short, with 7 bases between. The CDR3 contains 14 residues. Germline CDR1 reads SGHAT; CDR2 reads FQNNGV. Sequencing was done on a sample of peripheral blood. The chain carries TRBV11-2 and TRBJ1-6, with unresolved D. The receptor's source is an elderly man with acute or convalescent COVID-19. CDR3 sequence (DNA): TGTGCCAGCAGCTCCCAAATCTATAATTCACCCCTCCACTTT. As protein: CASSSQIYNSPLHF.